This T cell receptor beta chain was observed in a study of shared clonotypes between healthy human individuals. Whole-study findings and limits: Non-shared clonotypes showed lower generation probabilities than clonotypes common to all four donors.

Turning to this clone: Its target is unknown.

CDR3 length: 16 residues. Trimming removed 4 bases from V and 5 bases from J, with 20 bases in between. Germline CDR1 is MDHEN and CDR2 is SYDVKM. Every subset had its genomic DNA shared out evenly among several immunoSEQ plates. Authors' data handling: ImmunoSEQ output lacked quality scores and full-length reads, limiting matched filtering. Clones were read by immunoSEQ multiplex PCR, and TCRdb kept only the in-frame ones, dropping some. Clonal size and the V and J genes are those of that table, whereas D and trimming came from the DNA. This table holds about 1.1 million clones, about 72% found once.

V is TRBV28 and J is TRBJ1-2, with D possibly being TRBD1 (6 bases). Sequencing was done on a sample of memory CD4+ T cells from PBMCs. Stated subset: CD45RA-negative fraction. The origin of this receptor is a man between 18 and 35 years old in good health. Some clones in this sample may be carry-over from other donors' samples. The CDR3 DNA sequence: TGTGCCAGCAGTTCTAGGACAGCGACCCTATTATATGGCTACACCTTC. It codes for CASSSRTATLLYGYTF.